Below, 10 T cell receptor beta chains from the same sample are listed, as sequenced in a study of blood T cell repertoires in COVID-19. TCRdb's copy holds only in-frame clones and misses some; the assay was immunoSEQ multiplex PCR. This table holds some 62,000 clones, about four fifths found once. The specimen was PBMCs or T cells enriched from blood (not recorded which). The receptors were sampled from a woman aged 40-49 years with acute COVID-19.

This chain's CDR3 is CASSPRGGPNQPQHF. As DNA, the CDR3 is TGTGCCAGCAGTCCCCGGGGGGGACCCAATCAGCCCCAGCATTTT. The rearrangement uses TRBV28 and TRBJ1-5; D is possibly TRBD1 (5 bases). Germline CDR1 and CDR2: MDHEN and SYDVKM. The CDR3 loop spans 15 amino acids. Trimming shortened V by 5 bases and J by 3 bases, and 14 bases separated the two germline ends. The full variable domain, completed using reference TRBV28 and TRBJ1-5, is DVKVTQSSRYLVKRTGEKVFLECVQDMDHENMFWYRQDPGLGLRLIYFSYDVKMKEKGDIPEGYSVSREKKERFSLILESASTNQTSMYLCASSPRGGPNQPQHFGDGTRLSIL.

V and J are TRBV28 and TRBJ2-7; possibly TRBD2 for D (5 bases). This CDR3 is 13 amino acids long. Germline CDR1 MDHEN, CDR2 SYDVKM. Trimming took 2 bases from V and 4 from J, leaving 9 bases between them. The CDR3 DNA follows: TGTGCCAGCAGTTTAGGGGAGCCTTACGAGCAGTACTTC. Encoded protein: CASSLGEPYEQYF.

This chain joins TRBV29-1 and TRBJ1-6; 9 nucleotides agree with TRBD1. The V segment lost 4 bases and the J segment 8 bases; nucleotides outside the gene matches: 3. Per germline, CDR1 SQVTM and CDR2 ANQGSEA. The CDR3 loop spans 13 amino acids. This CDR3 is CSVGRTGDSPLHF. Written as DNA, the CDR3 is TGCAGCGTTGGTAGGACAGGGGATTCACCCCTCCACTTT.

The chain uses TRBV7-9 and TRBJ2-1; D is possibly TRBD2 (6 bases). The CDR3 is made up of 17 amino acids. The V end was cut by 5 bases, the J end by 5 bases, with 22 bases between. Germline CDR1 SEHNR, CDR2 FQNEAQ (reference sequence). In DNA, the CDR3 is TGTGCCAGCAGCCCTTTGGGGGAGGCACCCAGAAACAATGAGCAGTTCTTC. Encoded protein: CASSPLGEAPRNNEQFF.

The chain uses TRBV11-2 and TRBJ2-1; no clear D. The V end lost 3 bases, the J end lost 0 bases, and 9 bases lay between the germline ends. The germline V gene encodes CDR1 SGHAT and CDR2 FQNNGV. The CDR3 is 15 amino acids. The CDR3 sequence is CASSFQDSSYNEQFF. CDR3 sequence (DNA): TGTGCCAGCAGCTTCCAGGATAGCTCCTACAATGAGCAGTTCTTC.

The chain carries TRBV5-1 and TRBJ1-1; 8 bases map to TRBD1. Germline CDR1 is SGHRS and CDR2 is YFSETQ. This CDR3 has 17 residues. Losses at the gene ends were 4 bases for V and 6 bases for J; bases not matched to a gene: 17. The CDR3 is CASSPWDRSGWGAEAFF. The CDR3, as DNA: TGCGCCAGCAGCCCTTGGGACAGGAGCGGTTGGGGTGCTGAAGCTTTCTTT.

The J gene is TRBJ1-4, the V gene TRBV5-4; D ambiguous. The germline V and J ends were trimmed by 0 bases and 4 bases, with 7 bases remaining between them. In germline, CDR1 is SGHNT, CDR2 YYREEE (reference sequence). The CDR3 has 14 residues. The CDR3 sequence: CASSLDSYNEKLFF. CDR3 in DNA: TGTGCCAGCAGCTTGGACAGCTATAATGAAAAACTGTTTTTT. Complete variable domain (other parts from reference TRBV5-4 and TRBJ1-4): ETGVTQSPTHLIKTRGQQVTLRCSSQSGHNTVSWYQQALGQGPQFIFQYYREEENGRGNFPPRFSGLQFPNYSSELNVNALELDDSALYLCASSLDSYNEKLFFGSGTQLSVL.

CDR3 protein: CASSPGGGGDYGYTF. Written as DNA, the CDR3 is TGTGCCAGCAGCCCGGGGGGAGGAGGGGACTATGGCTACACCTTC. The chain carries TRBV9 and TRBJ1-2; weak D call: TRBD1 (5 bases). Trimming took 4 bases from V and 3 from J, leaving 16 bases between them. This CDR3 has 15 residues. Germline V gene data show CDR1 as SGDLS and CDR2 as YYNGEE.

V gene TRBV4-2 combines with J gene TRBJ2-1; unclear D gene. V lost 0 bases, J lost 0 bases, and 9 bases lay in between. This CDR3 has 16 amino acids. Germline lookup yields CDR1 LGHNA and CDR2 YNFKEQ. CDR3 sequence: CASSQEEAGSYNEQFF. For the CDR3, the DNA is TGTGCCAGCAGCCAAGAAGAAGCAGGCTCCTACAATGAGCAGTTCTTC.

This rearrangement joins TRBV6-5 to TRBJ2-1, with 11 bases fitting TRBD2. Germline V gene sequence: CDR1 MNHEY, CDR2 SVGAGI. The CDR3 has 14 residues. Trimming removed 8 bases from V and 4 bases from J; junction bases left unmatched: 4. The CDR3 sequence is CASYPSGGYNEQFF. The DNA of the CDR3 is TGTGCCAGCTACCCTAGCGGGGGGTACAATGAGCAGTTCTTC.